These 19 T cell receptor beta chains share one sample of origin, sequenced in a study of tumor-infiltrating lymphocytes in localized non-small cell lung cancer. Data came from immunoSEQ multiplex PCR; TCRdb stores just in-frame clones and leaves some out. The table records roughly 12,000 clones, about 83% of them present only once. The specimen was lung tumor tissue. All receptors derive from a human donor with non-small cell lung cancer.

V is TRBV9 and J is TRBJ1-2; D not certain. The CDR3 spans 13 residues. Germline assignment: CDR1 SGDLS and CDR2 YYNGEE. V was cut by 0 bases and J by 4 bases, with 7 bases left in between. CDR3 nucleotide sequence: TGTGCCAGCAGCGTAGCGAACTCCTATGGCTACACCTTC. It yields the protein CASSVANSYGYTF. Together with reference TRBV9 and TRBJ1-2, the CDR3 gives the full variable domain: DSGVTQTPKHLITATGQRVTLRCSPRSGDLSVYWYQQSLDQGLQFLIQYYNGEERAKGNILERFSAQQFPDLHSELNLSSLELGDSALYFCASSVANSYGYTFGSGTRLTVV.

The chain combines TRBV2 with TRBJ1-2, with 7 bases fitting TRBD1. Germline CDR1 and CDR2: SNHLY and FYNNEI. V gave up 10 bases and J gave up 2 bases; unmatched junction bases: 7. CDR3 length equals 13 residues. CDR3 in amino acids: CATTRDRNYGYTF. The CDR3, as DNA: TGTGCCACCACCCGGGACAGAAACTATGGCTACACCTTC.

On this clone: This same CDR3 is encoded by further DNA sequences in the sample. The rearrangement links TRBV7-6 to TRBJ2-5; weak D call: TRBD1 (5 bases). Looked up from germline, CDR1 is SGHVS and CDR2 is FNYEAQ. V shed 1 base and J shed 4 bases, with 7 bases lying between them. This CDR3 has 13 residues. This CDR3 is CASSLVGAETQYF. The CDR3 nucleotides read TGTGCCAGCAGCTTAGTTGGGGCAGAGACCCAGTACTTC.

The V and J genes are TRBV7-8 and TRBJ2-5, with 8 nucleotides matching TRBD2. V lost 5 bases and J lost 1; bases outside the gene matches: 6. The CDR3 loop spans 15 amino acids. Germline assignment: CDR1 SGHVS and CDR2 FQNEAQ. DNA for the CDR3: TGTGCCAGCAGCCAGGCGGGGGGCTTCCAAGAGACCCAGTACTTC. Protein sequence: CASSQAGGFQETQYF.

This CDR3 is CAWLSGRVADTQYF. Here the CDR3 DNA reads TGTGCCTGGCTGAGCGGGAGAGTGGCAGATACGCAGTATTTT. This chain links TRBV30 with TRBJ2-3; TRBD2 matches 8 bases. CDR1 and CDR2 from the germline V gene are GTSNPN and SVGIG (reference sequence). The CDR3 is made up of 14 amino acids. V lost 5 bases and J lost 4; bases outside the gene matches: 8.

This sequence joins TRBV29-1 and TRBJ2-7, with 9 bases lining up with TRBD2. The V gene end was trimmed by 3 bases and the J gene end by 2 bases; junction bases not matched to a gene: 5. This CDR3 spans 14 amino acids. In germline, CDR1 is SQVTM, CDR2 ANQGSEA. CDR3 loop: CSVEFGGRAYEQYF. The CDR3, as DNA: TGCAGCGTTGAGTTCGGCGGGAGGGCCTACGAGCAGTACTTC.

A few counts support this clone. The chain links TRBV5-5 to TRBJ1-4, with TRBD1 matching 9 bases. After removal of 6 bases from V and 8 bases from J, the junction contained 8 bases not matched to a gene. CDR1 and CDR2 from the germline V gene are SGHKS and YYEKEE (reference sequence). This CDR3 has 14 residues. DNA of the CDR3: TGTGCCAGCAAGTTACAGGGGGCGCGAGAAAAACTGTTTTTT. It encodes CASKLQGAREKLFF.

The rearrangement joins TRBV11-2 to TRBJ2-7, with 7 bases that match TRBD2. The junction had 5 bases not matched to a gene; V was cut back by 1 base and J by 2 bases. The length of the CDR3 is 15 residues. Looked up from germline, CDR1 is SGHAT and CDR2 is FQNNGV. The CDR3 region has the DNA TGTGCCAGCAGCTTAGCTGGGACTACTCCCTACGAGCAGTACTTC. Translation: CASSLAGTTPYEQYF.

CDR3: CASSTRTGGWNTEAFF. The CDR3 DNA reads as TGTGCCAGCAGCACACGCACAGGGGGATGGAACACTGAAGCTTTCTTT. This rearrangement joins TRBV7-6 to TRBJ1-1; TRBD1 aligns across 8 bases. The CDR3 has 16 amino acids. CDR1 and CDR2 (germline): SGHVS, FNYEAQ. Trimming cost V 5 bases and J 1 base; bases outside gene matches: 9.

The chain employs TRBV6-5 and TRBJ1-4; D remains ambiguous. This CDR3 has 11 amino acids. V gave up 3 bases and J gave up 7 bases, with 3 bases separating them. The germline CDR1 and CDR2 sequences are MNHEY and SVGAGI. The CDR3 spells CASSYGEKLFF. CDR3 nucleotides: TGTGCCAGCAGTTATGGTGAAAAACTGTTTTTT.

This clone was recorded a few times. The chain recombines TRBV19 with TRBJ1-5; D call uncertain. This CDR3 has 12 amino acids. The germline V gene has CDR1 LNHDA and CDR2 SQIVND (reference sequence). Trimming removed 1 base from V and 7 bases from J, with 5 bases in between. The CDR3 sequence: CASSIAVQPQHF. The CDR3 region has the DNA TGTGCCAGTAGTATAGCGGTACAGCCCCAGCATTTT.

This clone was found a few times. The rearrangement uses TRBV7-6 and TRBJ2-7, with 9 bases fitting TRBD2. The V segment lost 2 bases and the J segment 2 bases; nucleotides outside the gene matches: 10. The CDR3 has 17 residues. Germline V gives CDR1 SGHVS, CDR2 FNYEAQ. The CDR3: CASSLRASGELTYEQYF. Here the CDR3 DNA reads TGTGCCAGCAGCTTAAGGGCTAGCGGGGAATTGACCTACGAGCAGTACTTC.

This chain connects TRBV18 to TRBJ1-2; 11 positions agree with TRBD1. The CDR3 covers 19 residues. Germline V gene sequence: CDR1 KGHSH, CDR2 LQKENI. The junction had 11 bases not matched to a gene; V was cut back by 2 bases and J by 0 bases. CDR3 residues: CASSPEGFGDRGANYGYTF. The CDR3 bases are TGTGCCAGCTCACCAGAGGGTTTCGGGGACAGGGGGGCTAACTATGGCTACACCTTC.

There are a few counts of this clone. The chain recombines TRBV10-2 with TRBJ2-7; D is possibly TRBD1 (7 bases). Per the germline V gene, CDR1 is WSHSY and CDR2 is SAAADI. The CDR3 runs 15 residues. Trimming stripped 1 base from V and 3 bases from J, with 13 bases between. CDR3 sequence reads: CASSEWAGGLYEQYF. CDR3 bases: TGCGCCAGCAGTGAGTGGGCAGGGGGGCTCTACGAGCAGTACTTC.

J is TRBJ1-1 and V is TRBV10-1, with D possibly being TRBD1 (5 bases). The CDR3 runs 14 residues. Germline V lookup: CDR1 WNHNN, CDR2 SYGVQD (reference sequence). V was trimmed by 2 bases and J by 4 bases, leaving 11 bases between them. The CDR3 protein is CASSERPRATEAFF. Written as DNA, the CDR3 is TGCGCCAGCAGTGAGAGACCCAGGGCCACTGAAGCTTTCTTT.

The chain uses TRBV11-1 and TRBJ1-2, with D perhaps matching TRBD1 (5 bases). Trimming left V 1 base short and J 8 bases short, with 17 bases between. Germline V gene lookup returns CDR1 SGHAT and CDR2 FQDESV (reference sequence). The CDR3 runs 15 residues. This CDR3 is CASSLGPAGGEGYTF. Written as DNA, the CDR3 is TGTGCCAGCAGCTTAGGCCCGGCTGGGGGTGAAGGCTACACCTTC.

The rearrangement joins TRBV7-2 to TRBJ1-4; D ambiguous. This CDR3 contains 12 residues. Germline CDR1 reads SGHTA; CDR2 reads FQGNSA. V was clipped by 5 bases and J by 11 bases, with 12 bases between them. In nucleotides, the CDR3 is TGTGCCAGCAGCACGACGGACGATAAACTGTTTTTT. Its translation: CASSTTDDKLFF.

CDR3 residues: CASRTTYRDEQYF. DNA of the CDR3: TGCGCCAGCAGAACAACCTACAGGGACGAGCAGTACTTC. The rearrangement uses TRBV5-1 and TRBJ2-7; a weak D match, TRBD1 (6 bases). V was pared by 5 bases and J by 5 bases, with 14 bases between. Germline V CDR1 and CDR2: SGHRS, YFSETQ. CDR3 length: 13 amino acids.

The rearrangement links TRBV27 to TRBJ2-4; D remains ambiguous. The V gene's germline CDR1 is MNHEY and CDR2 SMNVEV (reference sequence). V lost 3 bases and J lost 6, with 12 bases in between. CDR3 size: 14 residues. The CDR3 spells CASSFGSSGNIQYF. CDR3 coding DNA: TGTGCCAGCAGTTTCGGCAGTTCTGGAAACATTCAGTACTTC.